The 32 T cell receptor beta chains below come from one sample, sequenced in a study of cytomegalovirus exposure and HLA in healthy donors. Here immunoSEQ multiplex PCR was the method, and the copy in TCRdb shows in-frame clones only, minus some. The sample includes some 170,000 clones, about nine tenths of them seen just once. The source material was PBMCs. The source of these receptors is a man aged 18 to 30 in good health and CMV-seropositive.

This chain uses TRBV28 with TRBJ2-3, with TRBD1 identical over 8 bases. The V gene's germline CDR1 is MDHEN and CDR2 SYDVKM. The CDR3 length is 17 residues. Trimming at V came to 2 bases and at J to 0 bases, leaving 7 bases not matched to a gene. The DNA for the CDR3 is TGTGCCAGCAGTTTAGGGACAGGCCTCGGTAGCACAGATACGCAGTATTTT. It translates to CASSLGTGLGSTDTQYF.

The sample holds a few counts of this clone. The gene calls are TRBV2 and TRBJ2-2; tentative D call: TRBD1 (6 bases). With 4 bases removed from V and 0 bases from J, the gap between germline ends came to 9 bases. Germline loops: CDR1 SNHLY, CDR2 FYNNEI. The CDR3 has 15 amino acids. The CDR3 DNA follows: TGTGCCAGCAGTGGGGCAGGGGCGAACACCGGGGAGCTGTTTTTT. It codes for CASSGAGANTGELFF.

The DNA for the CDR3 is TGTGCCAGCAGTCCACAGGGTTTTTTTGGCTACACCTTC. Encoded protein: CASSPQGFFGYTF. V is TRBV6-5 and J is TRBJ1-2, with D possibly being TRBD1 (6 bases). V was shortened by 5 bases and J by 7 bases, with 14 bases between the two germline ends. Germline V lookup: CDR1 MNHEY, CDR2 SVGAGI. The CDR3 loop spans 13 amino acids.

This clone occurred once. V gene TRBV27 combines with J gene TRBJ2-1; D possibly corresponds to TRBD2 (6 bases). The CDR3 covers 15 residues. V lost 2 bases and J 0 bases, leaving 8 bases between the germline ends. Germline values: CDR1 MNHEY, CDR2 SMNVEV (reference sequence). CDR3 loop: CASSLGAGSYNEQFF. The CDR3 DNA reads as TGTGCCAGCAGTTTAGGAGCGGGCTCCTACAATGAGCAGTTCTTC.

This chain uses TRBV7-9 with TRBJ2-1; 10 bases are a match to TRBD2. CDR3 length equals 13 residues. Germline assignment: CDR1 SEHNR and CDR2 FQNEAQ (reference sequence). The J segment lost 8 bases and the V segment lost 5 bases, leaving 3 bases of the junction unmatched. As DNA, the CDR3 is TGTGCCAGCAGCCCTAGCGGGAGCTATGAGCAGTTCTTC. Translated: CASSPSGSYEQFF.

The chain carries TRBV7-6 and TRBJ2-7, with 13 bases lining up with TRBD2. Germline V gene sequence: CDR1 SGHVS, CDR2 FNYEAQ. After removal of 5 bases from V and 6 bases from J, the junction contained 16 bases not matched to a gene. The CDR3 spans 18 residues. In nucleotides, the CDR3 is TGTGCCAGCAGCCCGGGACTAGCGGGAAAATATCCCCCACTCGAGCAGTACTTC. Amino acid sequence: CASSPGLAGKYPPLEQYF.

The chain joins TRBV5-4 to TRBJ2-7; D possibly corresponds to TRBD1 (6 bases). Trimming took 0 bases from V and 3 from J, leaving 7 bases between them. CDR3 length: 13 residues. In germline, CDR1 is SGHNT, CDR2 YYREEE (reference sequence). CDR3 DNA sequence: TGTGCCAGCAGCTTGGACAGGGTCTACGAGCAGTACTTC. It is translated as CASSLDRVYEQYF.

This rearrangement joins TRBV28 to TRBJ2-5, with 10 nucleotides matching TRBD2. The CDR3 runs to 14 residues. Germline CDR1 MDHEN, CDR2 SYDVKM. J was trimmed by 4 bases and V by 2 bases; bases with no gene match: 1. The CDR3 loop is CASSLLAGVETQYF. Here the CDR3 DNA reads TGTGCCAGCAGTTTACTAGCGGGAGTAGAGACCCAGTACTTC.

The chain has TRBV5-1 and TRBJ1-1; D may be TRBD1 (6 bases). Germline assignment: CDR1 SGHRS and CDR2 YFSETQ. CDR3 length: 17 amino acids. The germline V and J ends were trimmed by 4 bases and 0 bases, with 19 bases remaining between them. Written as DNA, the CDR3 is TGCGCCAGCAGCCCTCCGGGACAAGGGCCCATGAACACTGAAGCTTTCTTT. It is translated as CASSPPGQGPMNTEAFF.

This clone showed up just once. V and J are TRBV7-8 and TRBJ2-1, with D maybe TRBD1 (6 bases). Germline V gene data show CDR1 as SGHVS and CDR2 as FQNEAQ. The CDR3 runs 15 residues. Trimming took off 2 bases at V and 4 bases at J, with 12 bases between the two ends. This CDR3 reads CASSLKDRWYNEQFF. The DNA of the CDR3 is TGTGCCAGCAGCTTAAAAGACAGGTGGTACAATGAGCAGTTCTTC.

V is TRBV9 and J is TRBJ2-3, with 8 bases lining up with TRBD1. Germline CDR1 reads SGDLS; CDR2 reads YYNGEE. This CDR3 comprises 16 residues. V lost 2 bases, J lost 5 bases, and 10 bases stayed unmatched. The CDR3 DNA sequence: TGTGCCAGCAGCGTCCGGGACAGGTCCTTGGGAGATACGCAGTATTTT. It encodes CASSVRDRSLGDTQYF.

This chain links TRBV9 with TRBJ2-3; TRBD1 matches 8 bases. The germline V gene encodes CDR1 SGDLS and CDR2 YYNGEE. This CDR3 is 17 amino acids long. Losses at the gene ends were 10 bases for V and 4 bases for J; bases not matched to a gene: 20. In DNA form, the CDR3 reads TGTGCCTGGAACTCGCCGACAGGGGATCTAGGCCCAGATACGCAGTATTTT. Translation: CAWNSPTGDLGPDTQYF.

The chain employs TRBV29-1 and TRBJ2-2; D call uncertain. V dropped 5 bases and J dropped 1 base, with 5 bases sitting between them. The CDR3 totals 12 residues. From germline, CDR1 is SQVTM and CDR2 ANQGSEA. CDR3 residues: CSVLRNTGELFF. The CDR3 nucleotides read TGCAGCGTTCTCAGGAACACCGGGGAGCTGTTTTTT.

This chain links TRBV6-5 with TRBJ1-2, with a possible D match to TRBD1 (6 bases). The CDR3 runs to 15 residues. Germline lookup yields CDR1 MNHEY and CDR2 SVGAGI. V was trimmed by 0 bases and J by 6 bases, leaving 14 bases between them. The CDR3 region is CASSYSGRGQDGYTF. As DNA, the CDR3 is TGTGCCAGCAGTTACTCGGGGCGGGGGCAAGATGGCTACACCTTC.

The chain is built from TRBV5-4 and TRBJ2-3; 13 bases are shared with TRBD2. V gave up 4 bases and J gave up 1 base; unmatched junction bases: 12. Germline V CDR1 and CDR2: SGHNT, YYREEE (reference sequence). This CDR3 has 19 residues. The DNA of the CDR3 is TGTGCCAGCAGCCGAGGACTAGCGGGAGTTCGGAGGGGCACAGATACGCAGTATTTT. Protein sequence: CASSRGLAGVRRGTDTQYF.

The CDR3 DNA sequence: TGTGCCTCCAGGGACACACCGGGCACAGATACGCAGTATTTT. Its protein is CASRDTPGTDTQYF. This rearrangement joins TRBV19 to TRBJ2-3; TRBD1 might be the D (6 bases). Germline CDR1 is LNHDA and CDR2 is SQIVND (reference sequence). Trimming shortened V by 11 bases and J by 1 base, and 16 bases separated the two germline ends. This CDR3 is built from 14 residues.

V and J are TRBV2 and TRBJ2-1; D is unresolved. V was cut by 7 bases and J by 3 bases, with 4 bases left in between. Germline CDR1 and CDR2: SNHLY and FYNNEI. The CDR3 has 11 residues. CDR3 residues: CASTDYNEQFF. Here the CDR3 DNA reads TGTGCCAGCACAGACTACAATGAGCAGTTCTTC.

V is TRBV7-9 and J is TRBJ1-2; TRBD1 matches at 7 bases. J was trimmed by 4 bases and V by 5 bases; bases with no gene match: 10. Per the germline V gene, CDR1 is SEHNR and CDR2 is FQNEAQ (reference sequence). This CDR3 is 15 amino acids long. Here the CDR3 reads CASSPRDRAFYGYTF. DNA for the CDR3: TGTGCCAGCAGCCCCCGGGACAGAGCTTTCTATGGCTACACCTTC.

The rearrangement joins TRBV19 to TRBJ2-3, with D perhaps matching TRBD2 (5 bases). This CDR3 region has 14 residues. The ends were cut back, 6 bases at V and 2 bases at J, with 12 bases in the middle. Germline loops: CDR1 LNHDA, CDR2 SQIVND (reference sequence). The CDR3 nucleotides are TGTGCCAGTAGGAGAGGGCAGAACACAGATACGCAGTATTTT. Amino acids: CASRRGQNTDTQYF.

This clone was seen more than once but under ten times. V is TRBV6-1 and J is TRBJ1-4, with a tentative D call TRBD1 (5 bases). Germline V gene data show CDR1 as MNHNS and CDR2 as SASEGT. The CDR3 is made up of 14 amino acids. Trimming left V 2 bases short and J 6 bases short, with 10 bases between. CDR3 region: CASSERGWDEKLFF. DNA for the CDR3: TGTGCCAGCAGTGAAAGGGGCTGGGATGAAAAACTGTTTTTT.

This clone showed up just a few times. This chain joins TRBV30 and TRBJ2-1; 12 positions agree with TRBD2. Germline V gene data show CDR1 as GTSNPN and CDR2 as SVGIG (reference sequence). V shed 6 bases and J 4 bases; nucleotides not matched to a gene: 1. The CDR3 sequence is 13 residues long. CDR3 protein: CACTSGRYNEQFF. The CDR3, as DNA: TGTGCCTGCACTAGCGGGAGGTACAATGAGCAGTTCTTC.

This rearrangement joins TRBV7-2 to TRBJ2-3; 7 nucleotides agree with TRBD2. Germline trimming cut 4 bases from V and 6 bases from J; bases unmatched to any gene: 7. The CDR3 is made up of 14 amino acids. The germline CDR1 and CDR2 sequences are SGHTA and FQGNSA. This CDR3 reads CASSYQRGGDTQYF. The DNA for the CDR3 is TGTGCCAGCAGCTACCAGCGGGGAGGGGATACGCAGTATTTT.

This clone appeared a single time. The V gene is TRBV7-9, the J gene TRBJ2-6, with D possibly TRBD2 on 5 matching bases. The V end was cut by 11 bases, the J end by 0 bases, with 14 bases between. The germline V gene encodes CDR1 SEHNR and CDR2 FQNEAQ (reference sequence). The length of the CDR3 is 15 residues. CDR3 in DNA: TGTGCCGGTCAGGAAGGGAGCTCTGGGGCCAACGTCCTGACTTTC. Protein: CAGQEGSSGANVLTF.

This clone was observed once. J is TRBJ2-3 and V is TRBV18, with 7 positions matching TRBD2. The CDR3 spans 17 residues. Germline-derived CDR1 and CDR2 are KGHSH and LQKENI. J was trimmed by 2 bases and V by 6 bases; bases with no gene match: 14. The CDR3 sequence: CASSTSVWEGSTDTQYF. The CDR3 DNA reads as TGTGCCAGCTCCACGTCCGTTTGGGAGGGGTCCACAGATACGCAGTATTTT.

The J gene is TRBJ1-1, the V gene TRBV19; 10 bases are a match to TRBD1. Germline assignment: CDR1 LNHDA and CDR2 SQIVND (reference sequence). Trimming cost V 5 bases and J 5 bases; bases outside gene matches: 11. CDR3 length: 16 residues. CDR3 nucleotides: TGTGCCAGTAGTGGTGATCCGGGACAGGGGAGGACTGAAGCTTTCTTT. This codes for CASSGDPGQGRTEAFF.

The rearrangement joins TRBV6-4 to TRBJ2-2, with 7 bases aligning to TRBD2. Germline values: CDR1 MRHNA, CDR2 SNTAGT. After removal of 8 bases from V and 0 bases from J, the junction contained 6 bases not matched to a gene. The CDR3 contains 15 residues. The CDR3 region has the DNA TGTGCCAGCTGGGGGGGTTTGGCGAACACCGGGGAGCTGTTTTTT. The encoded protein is CASWGGLANTGELFF.

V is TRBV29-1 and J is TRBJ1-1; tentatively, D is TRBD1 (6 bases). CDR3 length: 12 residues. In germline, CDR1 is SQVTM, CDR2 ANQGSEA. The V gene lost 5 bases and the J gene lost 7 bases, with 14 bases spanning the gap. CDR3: CSVTRDNLEAFF. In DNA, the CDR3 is TGCAGCGTTACAAGGGACAACCTTGAAGCTTTCTTT.

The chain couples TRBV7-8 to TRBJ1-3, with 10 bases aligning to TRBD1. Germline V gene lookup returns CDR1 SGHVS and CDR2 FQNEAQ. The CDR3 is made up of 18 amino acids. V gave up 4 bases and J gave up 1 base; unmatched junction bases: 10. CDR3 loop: CASSYRTTGGASGNTIYF. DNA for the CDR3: TGTGCCAGCAGCTACCGGACGACAGGGGGCGCTTCTGGAAACACCATATATTTT.

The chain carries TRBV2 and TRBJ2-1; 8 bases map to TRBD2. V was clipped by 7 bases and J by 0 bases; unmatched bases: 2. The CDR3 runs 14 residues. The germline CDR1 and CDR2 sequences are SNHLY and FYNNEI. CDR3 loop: CASKRESSYNEQFF. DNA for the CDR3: TGTGCCAGCAAGCGGGAGAGCTCCTACAATGAGCAGTTCTTC.

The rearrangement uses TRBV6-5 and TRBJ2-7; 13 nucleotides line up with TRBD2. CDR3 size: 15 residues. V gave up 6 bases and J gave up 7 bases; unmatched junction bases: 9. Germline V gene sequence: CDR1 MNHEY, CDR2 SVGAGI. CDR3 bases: TGTGCCAGCAGCCGAAGGACTAGCGGGAGCTATGAGCAGTACTTC. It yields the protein CASSRRTSGSYEQYF.

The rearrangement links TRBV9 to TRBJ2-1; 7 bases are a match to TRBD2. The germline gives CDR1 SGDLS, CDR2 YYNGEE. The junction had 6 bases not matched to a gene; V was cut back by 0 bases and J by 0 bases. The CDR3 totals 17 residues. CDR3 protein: CASSVGVAGPSYNEQFF. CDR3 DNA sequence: TGTGCCAGCAGCGTAGGGGTAGCGGGCCCCTCCTACAATGAGCAGTTCTTC.

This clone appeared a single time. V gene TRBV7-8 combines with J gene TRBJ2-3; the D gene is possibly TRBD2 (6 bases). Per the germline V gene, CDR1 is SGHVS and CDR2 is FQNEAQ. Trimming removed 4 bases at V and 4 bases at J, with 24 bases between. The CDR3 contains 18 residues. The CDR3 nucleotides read TGTGCCAGCAGCTCCTGGCGGACTATCCATAGACTCCCAGATACGCAGTATTTT. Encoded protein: CASSSWRTIHRLPDTQYF. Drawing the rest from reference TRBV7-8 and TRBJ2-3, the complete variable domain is GAGVSQSPRYKVAKRGQDVALRCDPISGHVSLFWYQQALGQGPEFLTYFQNEAQLDKSGLPSDRFFAERPEGSVSTLKIQRTQQEDSAVYLCASSSWRTIHRLPDTQYFGPGTRLTVL.